This T cell receptor (beta chain) was identified in a study of T cells in Graves' hyperthyroidism and ophthalmopathy. Exclusions: uncontrolled infection, other autoimmune disease, pregnancy, lactation. The CDR3 loop spans 14 amino acids. The V gene lost 3 bases and the J gene lost 0 bases, with 9 bases spanning the gap. Germline V gene lookup returns CDR1 WNHNN and CDR2 SYGVQD (reference sequence). In this sample, this clonotype turned up many times. Antigen specificity is unknown. Study-wide findings and caveats: Most thyroid clonotypes with frequency above 0.001 were detected in blood.

There were TCR beta CDR3 regions amplified from RNA transcripts. The HTBI primer set served for first-round RT-PCR of the TCR CDR3. From the multiplex PCR reads, TCRdb called clonotypes with MiXCR, one entry per CDR3 protein. Among hundreds of thousands of distinct CDR3 sequences listed, about 15% were seen once. J is TRBJ2-7 and V is TRBV10-1; no firm D call. The material sequenced was blood. The sequence was collected from a woman aged 35 to 49 with Graves' hyperthyroidism. The CDR3 DNA is TGCGCCAGCAGTGATCAGGCTAACTCCTACGAGCAGTACTTC. Translating gives CASSDQANSYEQYF.